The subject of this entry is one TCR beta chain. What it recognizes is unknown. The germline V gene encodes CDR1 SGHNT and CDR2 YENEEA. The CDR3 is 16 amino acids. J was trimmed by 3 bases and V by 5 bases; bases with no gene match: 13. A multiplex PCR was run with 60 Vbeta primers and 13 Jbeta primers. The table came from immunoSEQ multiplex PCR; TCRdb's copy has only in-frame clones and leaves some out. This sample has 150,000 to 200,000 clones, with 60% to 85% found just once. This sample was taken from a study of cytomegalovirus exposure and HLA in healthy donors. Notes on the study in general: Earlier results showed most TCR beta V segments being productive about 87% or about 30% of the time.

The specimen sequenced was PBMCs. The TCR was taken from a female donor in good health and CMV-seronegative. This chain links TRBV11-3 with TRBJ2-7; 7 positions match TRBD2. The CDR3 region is CASSPQGTSVIYEQYF. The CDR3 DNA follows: TGTGCCAGCAGCCCTCAGGGTACTAGCGTGATCTACGAGCAGTACTTC.